This T cell receptor beta chain was identified in a study of blood T cell repertoires in COVID-19. Study information: Symptom resolution, clearance, or two negative PCRs marked the recovered donors of Cohort 3. Donors in the United States, Italy and Spain gave samples during acute or convalescent COVID-19.

The CDR3 sequence is 15 residues long. In germline, CDR1 is SGHTA, CDR2 FQGNSA. Germline trimming cut 6 bases from V and 0 bases from J; bases unmatched to any gene: 5. Clones were sequenced by immunoSEQ multiplex PCR, and TCRdb holds only the in-frame ones, with some missing. The data show a few hundred thousand clones, more than 75% seen once. The study drew participants aged about 18 to 90 years from under 30 US areas. The sample comprised PBMCs or T cells enriched from blood (not recorded which). The chain uses TRBV7-2 and TRBJ2-1; 7 bases line up with TRBD2. This TCR was sampled from a woman aged 60-75 years in a cohort exposed to, infected with or recovered from COVID-19 (not recorded which). This chain's CDR3 is CASSSAGSSYNEQFF. DNA of the CDR3: TGTGCCAGCAGTTCAGCGGGGAGCTCCTACAATGAGCAGTTCTTC. Full variable domain (remainder filled in from reference TRBV7-2 and TRBJ2-1): GAGVSQSPSNKVTEKGKDVELRCDPISGHTALYWYRQSLGQGLEFLIYFQGNSAPDKSGLPSDRFSAERTGGSVSTLTIQRTQQEDSAVYLCASSSAGSSYNEQFFGPGTRLTVL.